The clone carrying this T cell receptor (beta chain) turned up a few times. This sample was taken from a study of early T cells in non-severe SARS-CoV-2 infection. MiXCR, run by TCRdb on the 5' RACE reads, gives a single entry per CDR3 protein. This table holds 100,000 to 120,000 distinct CDR3 sequences, about 12% found once. V lost 4 bases and J lost 5, with 16 bases in between. This CDR3 region has 14 residues. Germline CDR1 reads SQVTM; CDR2 reads ANQGSEA. Sample: whole blood. The chain links TRBV29-1 to TRBJ2-3; D may be TRBD1 (6 bases). The TCR was taken from an adult who was a healthcare worker with PCR-confirmed SARS-CoV-2 infection or an uninfected control (not recorded which). CDR3 sequence (DNA): TGCAGCGTTGGAGGGACACTGGTCATAGATACGCAGTATTTT. Translating gives CSVGGTLVIDTQYF.